The present entry profiles one TCR beta chain with its context. The junction departs from the called germline gene at one end, perhaps through a read error. TCRdb analysed the RT-PCR reads with MiXCR anew, one entry per CDR3 protein. The data hold roughly 550,000 distinct CDR3 sequences, with under 30% observed a single time. The germline V gene encodes CDR1 SGHVT and CDR2 SQSDAQ. The CDR3 has 21 residues. The sample originates from a study of response to subunit inactivated influenza vaccine. This same sample was also part of a study on T cells expressing NK-cell markers. That paper adds: The authors made TCR beta cDNA libraries by 5'RACE template switching. This switching added a universal primer site and UMIs. Each TCR beta repertoire originated in sorted T cells that were CD3+CD56+NKG2C+, CD3+CD56+NKG2C- or CD3+CD56-NKG2C+. Most of the eight sequenced donors tested HCMV-seropositive; one tested seronegative. The study found dominant NKG2C+ clonotypes at roughly 1.0-7.0% of CD8+ T cells in about six donors. Expanded NKG2C+ T cell clones were not confirmed as HCMV-specific.

The V and J genes are TRBV7-4 and TRBJ2-1; 14 bases align to TRBD2. This receptor was obtained from a man aged 50 to 60 who received an inactivated influenza vaccine. The source was CD4+ T cells sorted from PBMCs, collected 11 to 12 days after vaccination. The CDR3 DNA reads as TGTGCCAGCAGCTTAATTCCTGGGACTAGCGGGAGTTCGTTCGCGAATAATGGGCAGTTCTTC. Protein: CASSLIPGTSGSSFANNGQFF.